This TCR beta chain was documented in a study of blood T cell repertoires in COVID-19. Germline V gene lookup returns CDR1 LNHDA and CDR2 SQIVND (reference sequence). V lost 4 bases and J lost 5; bases outside the gene matches: 5. CDR3 size: 15 residues. The age range of participants was about 18 to 100 years, with residence in about 25 US areas. Methods used by the authors: Scientists estimated how many nucleated cells there were by amplifying reference gene primers. Assay: immunoSEQ multiplex PCR; the TCRdb copy retains only in-frame clones and omits some. The V and J calls and clone size come from that table; D and trimming were worked out from the DNA. The table shows more than 250,000 clones, with around 90% occurring only once.

The source material was PBMCs or T cells enriched from blood (not recorded which). This rearrangement joins TRBV19 to TRBJ1-6, with 7 bases lining up with TRBD1. The receptor was derived from a woman between 18 and 29 years old with acute COVID-19. The CDR3 DNA reads as TGTGCCAGTAGTACGGCCGGGACAGATAATTCACCCCTCCACTTT. As protein: CASSTAGTDNSPLHF.